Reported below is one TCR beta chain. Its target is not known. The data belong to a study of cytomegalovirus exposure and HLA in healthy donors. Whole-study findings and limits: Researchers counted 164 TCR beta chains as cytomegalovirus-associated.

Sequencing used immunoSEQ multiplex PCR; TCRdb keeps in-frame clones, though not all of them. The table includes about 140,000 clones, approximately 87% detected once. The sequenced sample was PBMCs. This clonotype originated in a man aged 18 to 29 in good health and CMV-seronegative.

Written as DNA, the CDR3 is TGTGCCTGGTCCGGGACAGTCTCTGGAAACACCATATATTTT. It is translated as CAWSGTVSGNTIYF. The chain joins TRBV30 to TRBJ1-3, with 7 bases that match TRBD1. J lost 0 bases, V lost 5 bases, and 4 bases had no gene match. The CDR3 is 14 residues long. The germline V gene has CDR1 GTSNPN and CDR2 SVGIG (reference sequence).